This T cell receptor beta chain was recorded in a study of cytomegalovirus exposure and HLA in healthy donors. About the research overall: Clustering assigned 81% of the approximately 400 genotyped donors to the Caucasian-associated ancestry cluster.

The PCR ran on 60 Vbeta and 13 Jbeta primers. Profiling relied on immunoSEQ multiplex PCR, and the TCRdb table lists in-frame clones only, not all of them. Of some 76,000 clones detected, roughly 84% appear once; the ten largest clones hold 2% to 2.5%. This clone was counted a few times. This CDR3 is built from 18 residues. Germline lookup yields CDR1 SGHRS and CDR2 YFSETQ. The J segment lost 4 bases and the V segment lost 5 bases, leaving 18 bases of the junction unmatched. The rearrangement uses TRBV5-1 and TRBJ2-3; 8 bases are a match to TRBD2. The source material was PBMCs. The receptor comes from a woman in her fifties or sixties in good health and CMV-seronegative. This CDR3 reads CASRGTSGVIRYADTQYF. The CDR3 bases are TGCGCCAGCAGAGGTACTAGCGGAGTGATCCGTTACGCAGATACGCAGTATTTT. Full variable domain (outside the CDR3, taken from reference TRBV5-1 and TRBJ2-3): KAGVTQTPRYLIKTRGQQVTLSCSPISGHRSVSWYQQTPGQGLQFLFEYFSETQRNKGNFPGRFSGRQFSNSRSEMNVSTLELGDSALYLCASRGTSGVIRYADTQYFGPGTRLTVL.